Sequencing of this T cell receptor beta chain was carried out in a study of T cell responses to AZD1222 COVID-19 vaccine (dated by TCRdb to the early 2020s). About the study as a whole: Because spike-specific TCR depth and breadth did not differ between the two schedules, AZD1222 recipients who got a second dose at roughly 4 weeks were pooled with those who got a second dose at roughly 12 weeks. Trial participants were enrolled by age into 18-55, 56-69 and 70-plus year subgroups, with roughly 150, 30 and 60 TCR-sequenced participants respectively. TCR sequencing was performed for about 250 trial participants, of whom approximately 200 were given two doses of AZD1222 and around 25 were given two doses of MenACWY control vaccine.

Per the publication, the time point label means: baseline before first vaccination. Vaccinee samples came from UK trials COV001 and COV002, including a single-blind randomized controlled phase 2/3 trial of AZD1222 (ChAdOx1 nCoV-19) in healthy adults. For TCRbeta chain sequencing, PBMC samples were collected from trial participants at day 0 and at day 28 after the second dose. Based on the germline V gene (reference sequence), the CDR1 and CDR2 sequences are LGHDT and YNNKEL. V is shortened by 4 bases, J by 0 bases, and the region joining them spans 22 bases. The CDR3 covers 18 residues, taking in both the cysteine and the phenylalanine. Solely the CDR3 DNA is kept, with 54 bases framed from the first base. Comments on this clone: Its antigen remains undetermined. No much larger clone exists at a distance of one base, and base qualities are not known.

The CDR3 regions of human TCRbeta chains were subjected to immunosequencing. The authors processed their data as follows. TCRs in the repertoires were matched against a reference library of SARS-CoV-2-specific TCRs that had been generated with the MIRA antigen-specificity platform. Breadth meant the fraction of unique TCRs that were SARS-CoV-2-associated, whereas depth meant the fraction of total T cells that were SARS-CoV-2-associated. Using the MIRA data, every spike-specific TCR was mapped to the spike region that the TCR reacted to and assigned to either a CD4 or a CD8 class. Log10-transformed breadth and depth values were compared by one-way ANOVA with Sidak's multiple comparisons tests. TCRdb stores this immuneACCESS table with in-frame sequences only. Part of the clones is absent; in the studies checked, under half of the shortfall reflects unresolved V genes, and no reason is known for the rest. Clone size and the V and J calls come from that table; the DNA yielded D and trimming. The table for this sample lists 120,000 to 150,000 clones; roughly 90% of them were counted only once. The leading ten clones occupy about 3% of the sample.

General conclusions and limits of the study: Reportedly, almost half of the unique spike-specific TCRs recognized epitopes lying outside the regions that are mutated in the B.1.351 and B.1.1.7 variants. In the small 56-69-year group, the increase in depth fell short of significance, most likely because of low power. The vaccine-associated CD4 TCRs covered the entire spike protein, and the dominant responses fell in regions 160-218 and 743-854. Participants were mostly white British and included more females than males, and it was suggested by the authors that clonal diversity may have been underestimated. After two AZD1222 doses, both the breadth and the depth of spike-specific TCRs were significantly higher than at day 0 and than in MenACWY recipients. Conclusions about previously exposed vaccinees were limited because only a handful of AZD1222 recipients were SARS-CoV-2 seropositive at baseline. No day 14 peak-response samples were available, so repertoires were characterized only after the peak T cell response.

The TCR sequence derives from an adult in good health. The sample here was peripheral blood, taken on day 0 of AZD1222 vaccination. Recombination joined TRBV3-1 (or the pseudogene TRBV3-2) with TRBJ2-7, with the D gene not clear enough to name. The DNA is TGTGCCAGCAGCCGAGATACCTGGTTTAGCCCTAACTCCTACGAGCAGTACTTC. The encoded protein is CASSRDTWFSPNSYEQYF.